The TCR beta chain described here comes from a study of T cells after posttransplantation cyclophosphamide. The study, taken as a whole, reports: Later blood repertoires were often dominated by clones from the donor CD8+ memory compartment. Recipient CMV seropositivity and CMV reactivation strongly tracked TRB clonality. TRB overlap between skin or GI tissue T cells and blood was limited.

This clone showed up many times. Its antigen is not known. A marrow graft followed busulfan-fludarabine conditioning, with cyclophosphamide on days +3 and +4. V dropped 3 bases and J dropped 3; count of bases not matched to a gene: 3. Looked up from germline, CDR1 is MGHRA and CDR2 is YSYEKL. The CDR3 runs to 14 residues. Assay: immunoSEQ multiplex PCR; the TCRdb copy retains only in-frame clones and omits some. The sample shows more than 9,000 clones, none of them appearing just once. The sequence was collected from a female patient between 35 and 55 years old who received an allogeneic stem cell transplant from a related donor, was CMV-positive, and had no GVHD. Some T cells may have come from the graft donor. Source: PBMCs, taken after allogeneic stem cell transplant with posttransplant cyclophosphamide. The rearrangement joins TRBV4-1 to TRBJ2-7; 9 nucleotides align to TRBD1. The CDR3 loop reads CASSHTDRGYEQYF. Written as DNA, the CDR3 is TGCGCCAGCAGCCATACGGACAGGGGCTACGAGCAGTACTTC.